This TCR beta chain originates from a study of blood T cell repertoires in COVID-19. Study details: Italy, Spain and the United States were the sources of the convalescent and acute COVID-19 samples.

V lost 3 bases and J lost 5; bases outside the gene matches: 7. The CDR3 totals 15 residues. The germline gives CDR1 SEHNR, CDR2 FQNEAQ (reference sequence). In its sample, this clone was seen a few times. The protocol was immunoSEQ multiplex PCR, while the TCRdb copy is restricted to in-frame clones and leaves out a portion. This sample has about 200,000 clones, with 85% found just once. Clinical histories supplied by participants themselves formed the basis of cohort assignment. Donors in Cohort 3 counted as recovered after two negative PCRs, clearance, or symptom resolution. The clonotype originates from a man aged 40-49 years who had recovered from COVID-19. The chain uses TRBV7-9 and TRBJ2-1; 7 bases map to TRBD1. The sample comprised PBMCs or T cells enriched from blood (not recorded which). This chain's CDR3 is CASSLGQGEDNEQFF. CDR3 in DNA: TGTGCCAGCAGCTTGGGGCAGGGGGAAGACAATGAGCAGTTCTTC.